Following are 19 T cell receptor beta chains from one sample sequenced in a study of control samples from healthy donors and cancer patients. The method was immunoSEQ multiplex PCR; TCRdb's version includes in-frame clones alone and lacks a portion of them. The sample includes around 250,000 clones, over 70% of them seen just once. Sequenced input: PBMCs. The source is a woman aged 55 to 70 with lung cancer.

This chain connects TRBV2 to TRBJ1-5; D perhaps matches TRBD1 (6 bases). Germline CDR1 reads SNHLY; CDR2 reads FYNNEI. V was clipped by 6 bases and J by 3 bases, with 15 bases between them. CDR3 length: 15 amino acids. The CDR3 reads CASRRVGGNNQPQHF. CDR3 nucleotides: TGTGCCAGCAGACGCGTGGGGGGCAACAATCAGCCCCAGCATTTT. Looking up the rest from reference TRBV2 and TRBJ1-5 gives the full variable domain: EPEVTQTPSHQVTQMGQEVILRCVPISNHLYFYWYRQILGQKVEFLVSFYNNEISEKSEIFDDQFSVERPDGSNFTLKIRSTKLEDSAMYFCASRRVGGNNQPQHFGDGTRLSIL.

This CDR3 is CASRTREGANEQFF. CDR3 coding DNA: TGTGCCAGCAGGACGCGGGAAGGAGCCAATGAGCAGTTCTTC. V is TRBV6-5 and J is TRBJ2-1; weak D call: TRBD2 (6 bases). V was cut by 6 bases and J by 6 bases, with 15 bases left in between. Germline V CDR1 and CDR2: MNHEY, SVGAGI. The CDR3 consists of 14 residues.

The CDR3 sequence: CASSTYREGNTIYF. The CDR3 DNA reads TGTGCCAGCAGTACATACAGGGAGGGAAACACCATATATTTT. The chain is built from TRBV27 and TRBJ1-3, with D tentatively TRBD1 (6 bases). This CDR3 comprises 14 residues. Trimming shortened V by 5 bases and J by 4 bases, and 12 bases separated the two germline ends. Per germline, CDR1 MNHEY and CDR2 SMNVEV (reference sequence).

This clone came up once. The rearrangement uses TRBV3-1 (or the pseudogene TRBV3-2) and TRBJ1-2, with TRBD1 identical over 7 bases. V shed 6 bases and J 11 bases; nucleotides not matched to a gene: 12. The germline V gene has CDR1 LGHDT and CDR2 YNNKEL (reference sequence). This CDR3 has 13 residues. This CDR3 reads CASSQQGPGGYTF. The CDR3 DNA is TGTGCCAGCAGTCAACAGGGGCCTGGGGGGTACACCTTC.

The chain links TRBV5-4 to TRBJ1-1; 8 bases align to TRBD1. The CDR3 has 15 residues. The germline V gene has CDR1 SGHNT and CDR2 YYREEE (reference sequence). The junction had 6 bases not matched to a gene; V was cut back by 0 bases and J by 5 bases. CDR3 loop: CASSLEAGGITEAFF. CDR3 nucleotides: TGTGCCAGCAGCTTGGAGGCAGGGGGCATAACTGAAGCTTTCTTT.

This chain links TRBV5-6 with TRBJ2-2; D not resolved. This CDR3 has 19 amino acids. Germline loops: CDR1 SGHDT, CDR2 YYEEEE. V was pared by 0 bases and J by 0 bases, with 18 bases between. In nucleotides, the CDR3 is TGTGCCAGCAGCTTGGGCATGCTTTCGGCGGCTTCGAACACCGGGGAGCTGTTTTTT. It codes for CASSLGMLSAASNTGELFF.

In nucleotides, the CDR3 is TGCGCCAGCAGCTTATCCGACTGGGGGGGTCAGCCCCAGCATTTT. It encodes CASSLSDWGGQPQHF. The genes are TRBV5-1 and TRBJ1-5; maybe TRBD1 (5 bases). This CDR3 is 15 amino acids long. Germline CDR1 is SGHRS and CDR2 is YFSETQ. V lost 2 bases and J 6 bases, leaving 15 bases between the germline ends.

This clone was counted between two and nine times. The rearrangement uses TRBV30 and TRBJ2-7, with D perhaps assigned TRBD1 or TRBD2 (7 bases each). V lost 3 bases and J 6 bases, leaving 21 bases between the germline ends. There are 15 residues in the CDR3. The germline CDR1 and CDR2 sequences are GTSNPN and SVGIG (reference sequence). CDR3 bases: TGTGCCTGGAGGGGGGGGACAGCCGGGTCCCGCGAGCAGTACTTC. It is translated as CAWRGGTAGSREQYF.

The V gene is TRBV5-1, the J gene TRBJ2-5; 9 bases fit TRBD2. With 1 base clipped from V and 5 bases from J, the junction kept 9 bases outside the gene matches. The CDR3 consists of 16 residues. Germline V gene lookup returns CDR1 SGHRS and CDR2 YFSETQ. The CDR3 nucleotides read TGCGCCAGCAGCTTGTCTGGCGGGAGGGGTGGGGAGACCCAGTACTTC. Translated, it gives CASSLSGGRGGETQYF.

Written as DNA, the CDR3 is TGTGCCATCAGTGAGCCATCGACAGGGGAAGATGAAGCTTTCTTT. It translates to CAISEPSTGEDEAFF. The V and J genes are TRBV10-3 and TRBJ1-1, with 8 bases fitting TRBD1. The CDR3 runs to 15 residues. J was trimmed by 7 bases and V by 2 bases; bases with no gene match: 9. The germline V gene has CDR1 ENHRY and CDR2 SYGVKD.

The chain combines TRBV7-2 with TRBJ1-2; D is undetermined. V was trimmed by 2 bases and J by 0 bases, leaving 13 bases between them. Per germline, CDR1 SGHTA and CDR2 FQGNSA. The CDR3 sequence is 16 residues long. Here the CDR3 reads CASSLTPGSANYGYTF. In DNA, the CDR3 is TGTGCCAGCAGCTTAACCCCGGGGTCAGCTAACTATGGCTACACCTTC.

As for this clone: At the DNA level, this CDR3 is encoded by other sequences in the same sample as well. DNA for the CDR3: TGCGCCAGCAGCTTTGAAGGGGTTACCTACAATGAGCAGTTCTTC. Translated: CASSFEGVTYNEQFF. The chain couples TRBV5-1 to TRBJ2-1; tentatively, D is TRBD1 (5 bases). Trimming took 2 bases from V and 2 from J, leaving 11 bases between them. CDR3 size: 15 residues. Germline assignment: CDR1 SGHRS and CDR2 YFSETQ.

This chain connects TRBV12-2 to TRBJ2-4. TRBV12-2 represents a pseudogene. The CDR3 has 17 amino acids. The CDR3 protein is CASRLGSPGRDRNIQYF. For the CDR3, the DNA is TGTGCAAGTCGCTTAGGAAGTCCGGGACGAGACCGAAACATTCAGTACTTC.

This chain uses TRBV7-9 with TRBJ1-2, with 9 bases lining up with TRBD1. The CDR3 is 15 residues long. The ends lost 3 bases at V and 1 base at J; junction bases unmatched: 3. Per the germline V gene, CDR1 is SEHNR and CDR2 is FQNEAQ (reference sequence). CDR3 amino acids: CASSFGQGFNYGYTF. The CDR3 coding sequence is TGTGCCAGCAGCTTCGGACAGGGGTTTAACTATGGCTACACCTTC.

The chain has TRBV5-1 and TRBJ1-4; 9 bases map to TRBD1. Germline-derived CDR1 and CDR2 are SGHRS and YFSETQ. The CDR3 covers 14 residues. The V gene end was trimmed by 7 bases and the J gene end by 7 bases; junction bases not matched to a gene: 8. The CDR3 bases are TGCGCCAGCGGAACAGGGGGCGGGAGTGAAAAACTGTTTTTT. Translating it yields CASGTGGGSEKLFF.

J is TRBJ2-1 and V is TRBV29-1; 8 nucleotides align to TRBD2. The CDR3 has 14 amino acids. Germline V gene data show CDR1 as SQVTM and CDR2 as ANQGSEA. Trimming at V came to 4 bases and at J to 10 bases, leaving 12 bases not matched to a gene. The CDR3 DNA is TGCAGCGTTGGGGGACTAGGTGGGATCGGGGAGCAGTTCTTC. It codes for CSVGGLGGIGEQFF.

V is TRBV6-5 and J is TRBJ1-6; D remains ambiguous. Germline V gene data show CDR1 as MNHEY and CDR2 as SVGAGI. The CDR3 covers 14 residues. V was shortened by 7 bases and J by 7 bases, with 14 bases between the two germline ends. The CDR3 nucleotides read TGTGCCAGCACTAGGCCTGAATGGAATTCACCCCTCCACTTT. It specifies CASTRPEWNSPLHF.

The chain combines TRBV7-2 with TRBJ2-1; 10 positions agree with TRBD2. The CDR3 is made up of 16 amino acids. J was trimmed by 14 bases and V by 0 bases; bases with no gene match: 13. Looked up from germline, CDR1 is SGHTA and CDR2 is FQGNSA. CDR3: CASSLAALAGATEEFF. The CDR3 bases are TGTGCCAGCAGCTTAGCGGCCCTAGCGGGGGCTACCGAGGAGTTCTTC.

This chain links TRBV19 with TRBJ2-2, with 8 nucleotides matching TRBD2. V lost 6 bases to trimming and J lost 5 bases; unmatched junction nucleotides: 11. The germline gives CDR1 LNHDA, CDR2 SQIVND (reference sequence). The CDR3 is made up of 16 amino acids. The CDR3 reads CASSTGSGDGTGELFF. Written as DNA, the CDR3 is TGTGCCAGTAGCACAGGTAGCGGGGACGGGACCGGGGAGCTGTTTTTT.